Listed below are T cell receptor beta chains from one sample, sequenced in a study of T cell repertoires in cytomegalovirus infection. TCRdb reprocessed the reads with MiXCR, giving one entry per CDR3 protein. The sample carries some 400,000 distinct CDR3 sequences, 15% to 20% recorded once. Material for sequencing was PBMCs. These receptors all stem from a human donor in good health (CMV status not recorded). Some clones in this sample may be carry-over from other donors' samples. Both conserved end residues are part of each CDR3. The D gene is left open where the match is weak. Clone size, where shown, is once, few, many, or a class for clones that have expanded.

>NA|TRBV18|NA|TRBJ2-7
CASSPIGVITYEQYF
TGTGCCAGCTCACCAATCGGGGTAATAACCTACGAGCAGTACTTC
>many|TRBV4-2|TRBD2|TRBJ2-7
CASSPGRGGGLTYEQYF
TGTGCCAGCAGCCCAGGGCGCGGGGGGGGACTGACCTACGAGCAGTACTTC
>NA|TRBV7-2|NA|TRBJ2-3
CASSLGTIGADTQYF
TGTGCCAGCAGCTTGGGGACAATTGGGGCAGATACGCAGTATTTT
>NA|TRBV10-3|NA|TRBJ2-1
CAISGGDEQFF
TGTGCCATCAGTGGCGGGGATGAGCAGTTCTTC
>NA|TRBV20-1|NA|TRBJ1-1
CSAPGRTNTEAFF
TGCAGTGCCCCGGGACGGACGAACACTGAAGCTTTCTTT
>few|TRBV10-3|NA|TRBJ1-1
CAMGPRGTEAFF
TGTGCCATGGGACCTCGTGGCACTGAAGCTTTCTTT
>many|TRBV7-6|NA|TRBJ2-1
CASSPTRDEQFF
TGTGCCAGCAGCCCGACGCGGGATGAGCAGTTCTTC
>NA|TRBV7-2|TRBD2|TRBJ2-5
CASSPLGGVETQYF
TGTGCCAGCAGCCCATTGGGGGGGGTGGAGACCCAGTACTTC
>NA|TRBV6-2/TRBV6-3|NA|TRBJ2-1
CASSYLGPSIGEQFF
TGTGCCAGCAGTTACCTAGGGCCTAGCATTGGTGAGCAGTTCTTC
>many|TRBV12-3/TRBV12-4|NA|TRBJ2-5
CASSETPPGSGSKETQYF
TGTGCCAGCAGTGAAACCCCTCCGGGAAGCGGGTCGAAAGAGACCCAGTACTTC
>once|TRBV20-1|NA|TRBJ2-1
CSAKETGHNEQFF
TGCAGTGCGAAAGAGACAGGACACAATGAGCAGTTCTTC
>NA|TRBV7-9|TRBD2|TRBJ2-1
CASSGSGRARNEQFF
TGTGCCAGCAGCGGTAGCGGGAGGGCACGAAATGAGCAGTTCTTC
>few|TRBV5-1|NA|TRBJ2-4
CASSLRPPGIHYF
TGCGCCAGCAGCTTAAGACCGCCGGGTATTCATTACTTC
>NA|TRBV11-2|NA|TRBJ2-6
CSSSLIGAGYSGANVLTF
TGTTCCAGCAGCTTAATCGGGGCGGGTTACTCTGGGGCCAACGTCCTGACTTTC
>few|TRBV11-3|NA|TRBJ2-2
CASSLDGTGELFF
TGTGCCAGCAGCTTAGACGGCACCGGGGAGCTGTTTTTT
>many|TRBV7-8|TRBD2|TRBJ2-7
CASSLDSGRMGEQYF
TGTGCCAGCAGCTTAGATAGCGGGAGAATGGGCGAGCAGTACTTC
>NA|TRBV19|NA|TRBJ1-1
CATGVQRAEAFF
TGTGCCACCGGGGTCCAGAGAGCTGAAGCTTTCTTT
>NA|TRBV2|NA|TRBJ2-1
CASSIIWREPINEQFF
TGTGCCAGCAGTATCATTTGGAGGGAGCCCATCAATGAGCAGTTCTTC
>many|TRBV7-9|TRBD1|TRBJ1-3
CASSLGGQGSGNTIYF
TGTGCCAGCAGCTTAGGGGGACAGGGATCTGGAAACACCATATATTTT
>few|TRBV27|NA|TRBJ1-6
CASRTALSTAYSPLHF
TGTGCCAGCCGGACAGCCCTATCGACAGCTTATTCACCCCTCCACTTT
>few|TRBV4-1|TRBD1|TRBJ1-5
CASSQVQGASQPQHF
TGCGCCAGCAGCCAAGTACAGGGGGCGAGTCAGCCCCAGCATTTT
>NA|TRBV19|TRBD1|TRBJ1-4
CASSGVPGGDEKLFF
TGTGCCAGTAGTGGAGTTCCAGGGGGCGATGAAAAACTGTTTTTT